Below, 16 T cell receptor beta chains from the same sample are listed, as sequenced in a study of CD8 T cells in ankylosing spondylitis. TCRdb ran MiXCR on the 5' RACE reads and lists one entry per CDR3 protein. The sample has about 350,000 distinct CDR3 sequences, 20% to 25% seen once; the top ten hold about an eighth. Sequencing input: blood, either unsorted or a sorted T cell fraction (not recorded which). These receptors were taken from a male donor with ankylosing spondylitis or in good health (not recorded which).

On this clonotype itself: A far larger clone lies a single base away; this is likely a read error. The chain employs TRBV12-3 or TRBV12-4 and TRBJ1-5; possible D gene TRBD1, 5 bases. This CDR3 region has 12 residues. V lost 4 bases to trimming and J lost 6 bases, with 7 bases between them. This chain's CDR3 is CASSWGGQPQHF. In DNA, the CDR3 is TGTGCCAGCAGTTGGGGGGGTCAGCCCCAGCATTTT.

The V gene is TRBV11-2, the J gene TRBJ2-1, with 11 bases that match TRBD2. The CDR3 extends over 17 amino acids. The V gene end was trimmed by 0 bases and the J gene end by 7 bases; junction bases not matched to a gene: 8. The germline CDR1 and CDR2 sequences are SGHAT and FQNNGV. CDR3 nucleotides: TGTGCCAGCAGCTTAGATTGGGGACTAGCGGCTGAAAATGAGCAGTTCTTC. Translated: CASSLDWGLAAENEQFF.

V and J are TRBV20-1 and TRBJ2-7, with D possibly called TRBD1 or TRBD2 (5 bases each). CDR3 length: 13 amino acids. V lost 6 bases to trimming and J lost 2 bases, with 14 bases between them. Germline values: CDR1 DFQATT, CDR2 SNEGSKA (reference sequence). The CDR3 protein is CSATSWGPYEQYF. The CDR3 coding sequence is TGCAGTGCAACCTCCTGGGGACCCTACGAGCAGTACTTC.

This clonotype showed up just a few times. The chain is built from TRBV4-1 and TRBJ2-7; D gene ambiguous. This CDR3 comprises 14 residues. Germline V CDR1 and CDR2: MGHRA, YSYEKL. The V end lost 1 base, the J end lost 7 bases, and 14 bases lay between the germline ends. CDR3 nucleotide sequence: TGCGCCAGCAGCCAAGGTCAGGAGCTCTGGGAGCAGTACTTC. Translation: CASSQGQELWEQYF.

V is TRBV14 and J is TRBJ2-7; 8 nucleotides align to TRBD1. The CDR3 sequence is 15 residues long. V shed 6 bases and J 1 base; nucleotides not matched to a gene: 8. Germline assignment: CDR1 SGHDN and CDR2 FVKESK. The chain's CDR3 is CASSPGGRASYEQYF. The CDR3 DNA is TGTGCCAGCAGTCCAGGGGGCCGAGCGTCCTACGAGCAGTACTTC.

The sample holds many counts of this clonotype. The chain uses TRBV7-9 and TRBJ2-7; TRBD1 might be the D (5 bases). Germline CDR1 reads SEHNR; CDR2 reads FQNEAQ (reference sequence). This CDR3 has 13 residues. V lost 5 bases and J 4 bases, leaving 12 bases between the germline ends. The DNA for the CDR3 is TGTGCCAGCAGCCCGTTAGGGGCTTACGAGCAGTACTTC. Amino acid sequence: CASSPLGAYEQYF.

This clonotype was seen more than once but under ten times. The chain combines TRBV5-1 with TRBJ2-1; D not certain. CDR3 length: 13 amino acids. Trimming stripped 2 bases from V and 1 base from J, with 4 bases between. Germline lookup yields CDR1 SGHRS and CDR2 YFSETQ. The CDR3 sequence: CASSFQSYNEQFF. The DNA for the CDR3 is TGCGCCAGCAGCTTTCAATCCTACAATGAGCAGTTCTTC. Drawing the rest from reference TRBV5-1 and TRBJ2-1, the complete variable domain is KAGVTQTPRYLIKTRGQQVTLSCSPISGHRSVSWYQQTPGQGLQFLFEYFSETQRNKGNFPGRFSGRQFSNSRSEMNVSTLELGDSALYLCASSFQSYNEQFFGPGTRLTVL.

This chain links TRBV7-8 with TRBJ2-2, with a tentative D call TRBD2 (6 bases). Per the germline V gene, CDR1 is SGHVS and CDR2 is FQNEAQ. The CDR3 loop spans 14 amino acids. Trimming stripped 4 bases from V and 7 bases from J, with 13 bases between. CDR3 sequence: CASSSLARGGELFF. CDR3 DNA sequence: TGTGCCAGCAGCTCACTAGCAAGAGGCGGGGAGCTGTTTTTT.

The chain recombines TRBV5-1 with TRBJ2-7, with D tentatively TRBD1 (6 bases). The length of the CDR3 is 12 residues. V was clipped by 4 bases and J by 9 bases, with 14 bases between them. Germline assignment: CDR1 SGHRS and CDR2 YFSETQ. CDR3 region: CASSPDSKGQYF. CDR3 DNA: TGCGCCAGCAGCCCGGACAGCAAAGGGCAGTACTTC.

This clonotype has at least ten counts. The gene calls are TRBV12-3 or TRBV12-4 and TRBJ2-3; tentatively, D is TRBD1 (6 bases). Trimming removed 3 bases from V and 3 bases from J, with 10 bases in between. The CDR3 loop spans 14 amino acids. The CDR3 DNA is TGTGCCAGCAGTTTGGCCACAGGGACAGATACGCAGTATTTT. This gives the protein CASSLATGTDTQYF.

In this sample, this clonotype turned up a few times. The chain employs TRBV6-1 and TRBJ1-2, with unresolved D. The CDR3 covers 12 residues. The germline V and J ends were trimmed by 2 bases and 4 bases, with 5 bases remaining between them. Germline CDR1 is MNHNS and CDR2 is SASEGT. The CDR3 region is CASSEMIYGYTF. The CDR3 bases are TGTGCCAGCAGTGAAATGATCTATGGCTACACCTTC.

The chain carries TRBV18 and TRBJ2-2; TRBD1 matches 8 bases. In germline, CDR1 is KGHSH, CDR2 LQKENI. J was trimmed by 10 bases and V by 3 bases; bases with no gene match: 13. There are 16 residues in the CDR3. The CDR3 spells CASSPLGTGLFSELFF. In nucleotides, the CDR3 is TGTGCCAGCTCACCTCTCGGGACAGGTCTTTTCTCGGAGCTGTTTTTT.

This chain connects TRBV6-1 to TRBJ1-4; 7 bases fit TRBD1. Germline lookup yields CDR1 MNHNS and CDR2 SASEGT. Trimming took 5 bases from V and 4 from J; bases not matched to a gene: 4. The CDR3 extends over 14 amino acids. DNA for the CDR3: TGTGCCAGCAGTCGGGACAGCTATAATGAAAAACTGTTTTTT. Translating gives CASSRDSYNEKLFF.

This clonotype came up a few times. This rearrangement joins TRBV29-1 to TRBJ2-4; D might be TRBD1 or TRBD2, each matching 5 bases. The CDR3 loop spans 14 amino acids. The V end was cut by 3 bases, the J end by 1 base, with 10 bases between. The germline CDR1 and CDR2 sequences are SQVTM and ANQGSEA. CDR3 sequence: CSVDGAGAKNIQYF. CDR3 nucleotide sequence: TGCAGCGTTGACGGGGCTGGCGCCAAAAACATTCAGTACTTC.

This clonotype was observed a handful of times. The V gene is TRBV11-2, the J gene TRBJ2-1; 10 nucleotides match TRBD1. The V segment lost 4 bases and the J segment 3 bases; nucleotides outside the gene matches: 9. CDR1 is SGHAT and CDR2 is FQNNGV in the germline V gene. This CDR3 is 17 amino acids long. The CDR3 region has the DNA TGTGCCAGCAGCTCCCCTCAGCGGACAGGGGGCTACAATGAGCAGTTCTTC. It codes for CASSSPQRTGGYNEQFF. Using reference TRBV11-2 and TRBJ2-1 for the parts outside the CDR3, the full variable domain is EAGVAQSPRYKIIEKRQSVAFWCNPISGHATLYWYQQILGQGPKLLIQFQNNGVVDDSQLPKDRFSAERLKGVDSTLKIQPAKLEDSAVYLCASSSPQRTGGYNEQFFGPGTRLTVL.

V gene TRBV2 combines with J gene TRBJ2-2; TRBD2 matches 8 bases. The V segment lost 7 bases and the J segment 3 bases; nucleotides outside the gene matches: 16. CDR3 length: 18 residues. Germline values: CDR1 SNHLY, CDR2 FYNNEI. The CDR3 region has the DNA TGTGCCAGCACTAAAAATATAGCGGGGACGAGGTACACCGGGGAGCTGTTTTTT. Translation: CASTKNIAGTRYTGELFF.